The 21 T cell receptor beta chains presented below share a single source sample, sequenced in a study of patients and donors after allogeneic stem cell transplantation. TCRdb ran MiXCR on the RT-PCR reads and lists one entry per CDR3 protein. The data show fewer than 75,000 distinct CDR3 sequences, with 13% seen just once and around 33% held by the top ten. The sample consisted of blood, either unsorted or a sorted T cell fraction (not recorded which). The receptors derive from a human donor who was either an allogeneic HSCT recipient or a stem cell or donor lymphocyte infusion donor (not recorded which). It is not recorded whose cells these are; they may come from a transplant donor.

The genes are TRBV7-6 and TRBJ1-5, with D possibly TRBD1 on 5 matching bases. The CDR3 has 16 residues. Trimming pared 5 bases from V and 0 bases from J, leaving 14 bases between. The germline V gene has CDR1 SGHVS and CDR2 FNYEAQ. The CDR3 region is CASSPEQGGSNQPQHF. CDR3 nucleotide sequence: TGTGCCAGCAGCCCAGAGCAGGGAGGTAGCAATCAGCCCCAGCATTTT.

This clonotype came up a few times. The chain links TRBV20-1 to TRBJ2-3; 11 bases agree with TRBD2. V gave up 5 bases and J gave up 5 bases; unmatched junction bases: 12. This CDR3 is built from 16 residues. From germline, CDR1 is DFQATT and CDR2 SNEGSKA (reference sequence). The CDR3 sequence is CSAPALLAGAGDTQYF. The CDR3 nucleotides are TGCAGTGCTCCTGCCCTACTAGCGGGAGCAGGAGATACGCAGTATTTT.

There are many counts of this clonotype. This chain uses TRBV12-3 or TRBV12-4 with TRBJ2-3, with D hard to call. CDR3 length: 15 amino acids. Trimming stripped 2 bases from V and 1 base from J, with 10 bases between. CDR3 region: CASSLSRLGTDTQYF. CDR3 nucleotide sequence: TGTGCCAGCAGTTTATCGCGTTTAGGCACAGATACGCAGTATTTT.

This clonotype was seen only a few times. This chain links TRBV5-1 with TRBJ2-2, with TRBD2 identical over 10 bases. V gave up 2 bases and J gave up 2 bases; unmatched junction bases: 9. Looked up from germline, CDR1 is SGHRS and CDR2 is YFSETQ. This CDR3 has 18 amino acids. CDR3 coding DNA: TGCGCCAGCAGCTTCAGTCGGGGACTAGCGAAAAACACCGGGGAGCTGTTTTTT. Protein: CASSFSRGLAKNTGELFF.

This clonotype was detected ten times or more. V gene TRBV29-1 combines with J gene TRBJ1-1; D perhaps matches TRBD1 (6 bases). The CDR3 spans 14 residues. V lost 7 bases and J 6 bases, leaving 21 bases between the germline ends. Germline V lookup: CDR1 SQVTM, CDR2 ANQGSEA. The CDR3 sequence: CSAPPGAASAEAFF. CDR3 coding DNA: TGCAGCGCCCCCCCAGGGGCCGCATCGGCTGAAGCTTTCTTT.

This clonotype was detected many times. The rearrangement uses TRBV5-1 and TRBJ1-5; D is unresolved. CDR3 length equals 14 residues. Germline V gene data show CDR1 as SGHRS and CDR2 as YFSETQ. The V end lost 0 bases, the J end lost 0 bases, and 4 bases lay between the germline ends. CDR3 DNA: TGCGCCAGCAGCTTGGATGATAGCAATCAGCCCCAGCATTTT. It specifies CASSLDDSNQPQHF. Drawing the rest from reference TRBV5-1 and TRBJ1-5, the complete variable domain is KAGVTQTPRYLIKTRGQQVTLSCSPISGHRSVSWYQQTPGQGLQFLFEYFSETQRNKGNFPGRFSGRQFSNSRSEMNVSTLELGDSALYLCASSLDDSNQPQHFGDGTRLSIL.

The CDR3 reads CATEEKGWEQFF. The CDR3 DNA reads as TGTGCCACCGAGGAGAAAGGGTGGGAGCAGTTCTTC. The chain carries TRBV10-3 and TRBJ2-1; D is unclear. V was trimmed by 10 bases and J by 10 bases, leaving 17 bases between them. The germline gives CDR1 ENHRY, CDR2 SYGVKD. There are 12 residues in the CDR3.

Many counts were recorded for this clonotype. The rearrangement uses TRBV15 and TRBJ2-1; 7 bases agree with TRBD2. This CDR3 is 15 amino acids long. V lost 0 bases and J lost 5; bases outside the gene matches: 4. The germline V gene encodes CDR1 LNHNV and CDR2 YYDKDF (reference sequence). The CDR3 bases are TGTGCCACCAGCAGAGATCGTAGCGGGCACAATGAGCAGTTCTTC. Translating gives CATSRDRSGHNEQFF. The entire variable domain, with the rest obtained from reference TRBV15 and TRBJ2-1, is as follows: DAMVIQNPRYQVTQFGKPVTLSCSQTLNHNVMYWYQQKSSQAPKLLFHYYDKDFNNEADTPDNFQSRRPNTSFCFLDIRSPGLGDTAMYLCATSRDRSGHNEQFFGPGTRLTVL.

The rearrangement joins TRBV11-2 to TRBJ2-1; D is perhaps TRBD2 (6 bases). Germline assignment: CDR1 SGHAT and CDR2 FQNNGV. Trimming took 5 bases from V and 2 from J, leaving 13 bases between them. The CDR3 is made up of 15 amino acids. The CDR3 bases are TGTGCCAGCAGCCAGACATCTAGCGCCTACAATGAGCAGTTCTTC. It is translated as CASSQTSSAYNEQFF.

This clonotype was seen a handful of times. The chain combines TRBV27 with TRBJ1-5; D not resolved. The CDR3 is made up of 15 amino acids. Germline V gives CDR1 MNHEY, CDR2 SMNVEV (reference sequence). Trimming stripped 4 bases from V and 6 bases from J, with 16 bases between. CDR3 amino acids: CASSSPEGFGQPQHF. DNA of the CDR3: TGTGCCAGCAGTTCCCCAGAGGGTTTCGGTCAGCCCCAGCATTTT.

In this sample, this clonotype turned up a few times. This chain uses TRBV27 with TRBJ2-1; D remains unclear. CDR3 size: 12 residues. The V gene lost 3 bases and the J gene lost 6 bases, with 6 bases spanning the gap. Germline CDR1 is MNHEY and CDR2 is SMNVEV (reference sequence). The DNA for the CDR3 is TGTGCCAGCAGTTTCCCCAGCAATGAGCAGTTCTTC. It codes for CASSFPSNEQFF.

Only a few counts were recorded for this clonotype. The chain has TRBV20-1 and TRBJ1-6; TRBD1 aligns across 7 bases. This CDR3 region has 14 residues. J lost 7 bases, V lost 5 bases, and 8 bases had no gene match. CDR1 is DFQATT, CDR2 SNEGSKA, per germline (reference sequence). CDR3 sequence (DNA): TGCAGTGCTCGAACCGGGACAGAAAATTCACCCCTCCACTTT. Translation: CSARTGTENSPLHF.

This chain connects TRBV7-6 to TRBJ2-1; 11 nucleotides match TRBD2. Per germline, CDR1 SGHVS and CDR2 FNYEAQ. Trimming removed 0 bases from V and 4 bases from J; junction bases left unmatched: 14. The length of the CDR3 is 20 residues. For the CDR3, the DNA is TGTGCCAGCAGCTTAGCGCTAAGGACTAGCGGGCGCTCGCGGTACAATGAGCAGTTCTTC. Encoded protein: CASSLALRTSGRSRYNEQFF.

This clonotype was recorded at least ten times. This chain joins TRBV12-3 or TRBV12-4 and TRBJ2-2; 13 bases fit TRBD2. This CDR3 contains 17 residues. V gave up 2 bases and J gave up 3 bases; unmatched junction bases: 3. CDR3 coding DNA: TGTGCCAGCAGTTTAAGGACTAGCGGGAGAGACACCGGGGAGCTGTTTTTT. Translated, it gives CASSLRTSGRDTGELFF.

The sample holds many counts of this clonotype. The V call is TRBV12-3 or TRBV12-4, the J call TRBJ1-2, with 8 positions matching TRBD1. V shed 2 bases and J 6 bases; nucleotides not matched to a gene: 11. The CDR3 is 16 amino acids. In nucleotides, the CDR3 is TGTGCCAGCAGTTTAACCCTTTACAGGGGGGATAATGGCTACACCTTC. Translation gives CASSLTLYRGDNGYTF.

This clonotype was seen repeatedly, ten times or more. The V gene is TRBV5-1, the J gene TRBJ1-2, with D unclear. V gave up 0 bases and J gave up 4 bases, with 7 bases separating them. The CDR3 is made up of 13 amino acids. The germline V gene encodes CDR1 SGHRS and CDR2 YFSETQ. DNA for the CDR3: TGCGCCAGCAGCTTGGAAGCGGCCTATGGCTACACCTTC. Its protein is CASSLEAAYGYTF.

The chain uses TRBV5-1 and TRBJ2-3; D remains unclear. The germline gives CDR1 SGHRS, CDR2 YFSETQ. This CDR3 is built from 14 residues. The ends were cut back, 0 bases at V and 6 bases at J, with 11 bases in the middle. CDR3 region: CASSLGEKVDTQYF. For the CDR3, the DNA is TGCGCCAGCAGCTTGGGCGAAAAAGTCGATACGCAGTATTTT. Supplemented by reference TRBV5-1 and TRBJ2-3, the full variable domain reads KAGVTQTPRYLIKTRGQQVTLSCSPISGHRSVSWYQQTPGQGLQFLFEYFSETQRNKGNFPGRFSGRQFSNSRSEMNVSTLELGDSALYLCASSLGEKVDTQYFGPGTRLTVL.

This clonotype was seen more than once but under ten times. V is TRBV6-6 and J is TRBJ2-1; a possible D gene is TRBD2 (6 bases). Trimming shortened V by 8 bases and J by 0 bases, and 8 bases separated the two germline ends. Germline V gene lookup returns CDR1 MNHNY and CDR2 SVGAGI (reference sequence). This CDR3 has 13 residues. The CDR3 reads CASGGSSYNEQFF. The CDR3 region has the DNA TGTGCCAGCGGGGGGAGCTCCTACAATGAGCAGTTCTTC.

This clonotype was recorded a few times. The rearrangement links TRBV7-2 to TRBJ2-2; no definite D call. The CDR3 extends over 17 amino acids. The germline CDR1 and CDR2 sequences are SGHTA and FQGNSA. Trimming took 1 base from V and 3 from J, leaving 15 bases between them. This CDR3 reads CASSLGGWTTYTGELFF. CDR3 DNA: TGTGCCAGCAGCTTAGGGGGTTGGACCACGTACACCGGGGAGCTGTTTTTT.

This clonotype occurred many times. The chain carries TRBV2 and TRBJ2-1; 8 bases match TRBD2. CDR1 is SNHLY and CDR2 is FYNNEI in the germline V gene. V gave up 7 bases and J gave up 6 bases; unmatched junction bases: 17. The CDR3 extends over 17 amino acids. The CDR3 spells CASKPYRSGSRGNEQFF. The CDR3 coding sequence is TGTGCCAGCAAACCGTATCGAAGCGGGAGTAGGGGCAATGAGCAGTTCTTC. The variable domain in full, with the rest retrieved from reference TRBV2 and TRBJ2-1, is EPEVTQTPSHQVTQMGQEVILRCVPISNHLYFYWYRQILGQKVEFLVSFYNNEISEKSEIFDDQFSVERPDGSNFTLKIRSTKLEDSAMYFCASKPYRSGSRGNEQFFGPGTRLTVL.

The rearrangement uses TRBV27 and TRBJ1-2, with D maybe TRBD1 (6 bases). This CDR3 spans 14 amino acids. Germline loops: CDR1 MNHEY, CDR2 SMNVEV (reference sequence). Trimming cost V 2 bases and J 4 bases, with 11 bases left between them. The CDR3 sequence: CASSLTGNFYGYTF. CDR3 DNA sequence: TGTGCCAGCAGTTTAACAGGGAACTTCTATGGCTACACCTTC.